Each of the 32 T cell receptor beta chains below was sequenced from the same sample in a study of Ad26.COV2.S vaccination and SARS-CoV-2 variants. The treatment is: about 20 received Ad26.COV2.S at low or high dose, single or two shots; five or six received placebo; per-sample allocation not given. Following the first vaccine or placebo injection, samples were taken on day 63. The method was immunoSEQ multiplex PCR; TCRdb's version includes in-frame clones alone and lacks a portion of them. The table lists approximately 450,000 clones, 90% of them singletons. The input for sequencing was peripheral blood, taken in a trial of Ad26.COV2.S vaccine versus placebo. Source of these receptors: a person between 18 and 60 years old who received the Ad26.COV2.S COVID-19 vaccine or a placebo.

The chain recombines TRBV29-1 with TRBJ2-5, with D possibly being TRBD1 (5 bases). V was trimmed by 2 bases and J by 1 base, leaving 11 bases between them. This CDR3 contains 14 residues. Per germline, CDR1 SQVTM and CDR2 ANQGSEA. The CDR3: CSVELRGSQETQYF. The CDR3 DNA reads TGCAGCGTTGAATTAAGGGGCTCCCAAGAGACCCAGTACTTC.

The V call is TRBV15, the J call TRBJ2-1; D is perhaps TRBD2 (6 bases). Germline CDR1 is LNHNV and CDR2 is YYDKDF (reference sequence). Trimming shortened V by 0 bases and J by 6 bases, and 15 bases separated the two germline ends. The CDR3 is 16 residues long. In DNA, the CDR3 is TGTGCCACCAGCAGAGAGGGGGGATTAAGGGTCAATGAGCAGTTCTTC. It is translated as CATSREGGLRVNEQFF.

V is TRBV7-7 and J is TRBJ2-1; 8 positions match TRBD1. The CDR3 loop spans 14 amino acids. Germline loops: CDR1 SSHAT, CDR2 FNYEAQ (reference sequence). V shed 3 bases, J shed 7 bases, and the junction held 5 bases outside the gene matches. This chain's CDR3 is CASSLGQEVNEQFF. Written as DNA, the CDR3 is TGTGCCAGCAGCTTGGGACAGGAGGTTAATGAGCAGTTCTTC.

The CDR3 bases are TGTGCCAGCAGCTCACTAGCGGGGATCTACGAGCAGTACTTC. Amino acid sequence: CASSSLAGIYEQYF. The chain carries TRBV5-6 and TRBJ2-7; 10 bases map to TRBD2. Germline V gives CDR1 SGHDT, CDR2 YYEEEE. The CDR3 sequence is 14 residues long. The trim removed 3 bases at V and 3 bases at J, leaving 3 bases unmatched.

V and J are TRBV27 and TRBJ2-7; TRBD2 aligns across 7 bases. CDR3 length: 16 amino acids. The V gene end was trimmed by 4 bases and the J gene end by 2 bases; junction bases not matched to a gene: 11. CDR1 is MNHEY, CDR2 SMNVEV, per germline (reference sequence). For the CDR3, the DNA is TGTGCCAGCAGTTCACAAAATTCGGGGGGAACCTACGAGCAGTACTTC. Its translation: CASSSQNSGGTYEQYF.

The chain couples TRBV7-9 to TRBJ2-5, with a possible D match to TRBD1 (6 bases). The germline V gene encodes CDR1 SEHNR and CDR2 FQNEAQ (reference sequence). The CDR3 runs to 14 residues. The V and J ends lost 5 bases and 5 bases respectively, with 15 bases between them. The CDR3 DNA follows: TGTGCCAGCAGCCCTGGGGGCGGTGGGGAGACCCAGTACTTC. Protein product: CASSPGGGGETQYF. Full variable domain (outside the CDR3, taken from reference TRBV7-9 and TRBJ2-5): DTGVSQNPRHKITKRGQNVTFRCDPISEHNRLYWYRQTLGQGPEFLTYFQNEAQLEKSRLLSDRFSAERPKGSFSTLEIQRTEQGDSAMYLCASSPGGGGETQYFGPGTRLLVL.

This clone has just one count. This chain connects TRBV6-2 or TRBV6-3 to TRBJ2-5; TRBD1 might be the D (5 bases). Germline lookup yields CDR1 MNHEY and CDR2 SVGEGT. The CDR3 spans 16 residues. V lost 6 bases and J lost 1, with 18 bases in between. CDR3 sequence (DNA): TGTGCCAGCAGCCCTTTAGCCAGACAGATCCAAGAGACCCAGTACTTC. It encodes CASSPLARQIQETQYF.

CDR3 region: CASSEGHEQFF. CDR3 coding DNA: TGTGCCAGCAGTGAAGGGCATGAGCAGTTCTTC. The rearrangement links TRBV25-1 to TRBJ2-1, with D unclear. CDR1 and CDR2 from the germline V gene are MGHDK and SYGVNS. The V end lost 2 bases, the J end lost 8 bases, and 4 bases lay between the germline ends. The CDR3 totals 11 residues.

V and J are TRBV3-1 (or the pseudogene TRBV3-2) and TRBJ1-2; a weak D match, TRBD1 (6 bases). The ends were cut back, 1 base at V and 7 bases at J, with 7 bases in the middle. Germline V gives CDR1 LGHDT, CDR2 YNNKEL (reference sequence). This CDR3 region has 12 residues. Written as DNA, the CDR3 is TGTGCCAGCAGCCAAGGGGGGGCTGGCTACACCTTC. Protein: CASSQGGAGYTF.

V and J are TRBV9 and TRBJ1-5; TRBD1 is a possible D gene (6 bases). Trimming pared 0 bases from V and 5 bases from J, leaving 12 bases between. CDR3 size: 15 residues. CDR1 is SGDLS and CDR2 is YYNGEE in the germline V gene. CDR3 nucleotide sequence: TGTGCCAGCAGCGTAGGGGGGGGCGGGCATCAGCCCCAGCATTTT. Protein sequence: CASSVGGGGHQPQHF.

This clone was recorded once. The J gene is TRBJ2-7, the V gene TRBV28; maybe TRBD2 (5 bases). Looked up from germline, CDR1 is MDHEN and CDR2 is SYDVKM. The CDR3 loop spans 14 amino acids. The ends were cut back, 4 bases at V and 4 bases at J, with 14 bases in the middle. The CDR3 sequence is CASSSPTISYEQYF. In DNA, the CDR3 is TGTGCCAGCAGTTCCCCGACTATCTCTTACGAGCAGTACTTC.

This clone was observed a few times. The V gene is TRBV28, the J gene TRBJ1-5; TRBD1 might be the D (6 bases). This CDR3 contains 14 residues. V gave up 4 bases and J gave up 7 bases, with 14 bases separating them. Germline loops: CDR1 MDHEN, CDR2 SYDVKM. The CDR3 region has the DNA TGTGCCAGCAGTTCCCCAGGGGAAGGACAGCCCCAGCATTTT. It translates to CASSSPGEGQPQHF. Looking up the rest from reference TRBV28 and TRBJ1-5 gives the full variable domain: DVKVTQSSRYLVKRTGEKVFLECVQDMDHENMFWYRQDPGLGLRLIYFSYDVKMKEKGDIPEGYSVSREKKERFSLILESASTNQTSMYLCASSSPGEGQPQHFGDGTRLSIL.

V is TRBV19 and J is TRBJ1-1; 7 bases map to TRBD1. Germline CDR1 and CDR2: LNHDA and SQIVND (reference sequence). This CDR3 region has 14 residues. With V trimmed by 6 bases and J by 6 bases, 10 bases remained unmatched. The CDR3 nucleotides are TGTGCCAGTAGGACTCCCCGGGACAGTTCTGAAGCTTTCTTT. This gives the protein CASRTPRDSSEAFF.

The chain combines TRBV21-1 with TRBJ1-5; the table's D gene call, TRBD1, was not cross checked with the DNA. TRBV21-1 is flagged as a pseudogene. The CDR3 covers 13 residues. In nucleotides, the CDR3 is TGTGCCTGGGGGGACAGGGAGGGTCAGCCCCAGCATTTT. This sequence encodes CAWGDREGQPQHF.

The rearrangement links TRBV29-1 to TRBJ1-1, with TRBD1 matching over 7 bases. The CDR3 is 12 amino acids. J lost 3 bases, V lost 7 bases, and 5 bases had no gene match. Germline CDR1 and CDR2: SQVTM and ANQGSEA. CDR3 nucleotides: TGCAGCGCACTAGGACAGGACACTGAAGCTTTCTTT. This sequence encodes CSALGQDTEAFF.

V is TRBV7-6 and J is TRBJ1-4; 7 bases match TRBD1. After removal of 6 bases from V and 5 bases from J, the junction contained 12 bases not matched to a gene. The CDR3 runs 16 residues. Looked up from germline, CDR1 is SGHVS and CDR2 is FNYEAQ. This CDR3 reads CASRRFPGQSNEKLFF. The CDR3 bases are TGTGCCAGCAGACGCTTTCCGGGACAGTCGAATGAAAAACTGTTTTTT.

The J gene is TRBJ2-3, the V gene TRBV29-1; 10 nucleotides align to TRBD2. From germline, CDR1 is SQVTM and CDR2 ANQGSEA. The J segment lost 7 bases and the V segment lost 6 bases, leaving 7 bases of the junction unmatched. CDR3 size: 13 residues. This CDR3 is CSVSRTSGNTQYF. CDR3 sequence (DNA): TGCAGCGTATCACGGACTAGCGGAAATACGCAGTATTTT.

The chain joins TRBV6-1 to TRBJ2-5; TRBD1 agrees at 7 bases. This CDR3 spans 19 amino acids. The V and J ends lost 2 bases and 3 bases, in that order; junction bases with no gene match: 18. Germline assignment: CDR1 MNHNS and CDR2 SASEGT. This CDR3 is CASSEMRGRVDSRKETQYF. CDR3 sequence (DNA): TGTGCCAGCAGTGAAATGAGGGGGCGGGTGGATTCCAGAAAAGAGACCCAGTACTTC.

The V and J genes are TRBV7-2 and TRBJ2-7; no clear D. With 0 bases removed from V and 4 bases from J, the gap between germline ends came to 4 bases. This CDR3 region has 12 residues. Germline-derived CDR1 and CDR2 are SGHTA and FQGNSA. Written as DNA, the CDR3 is TGTGCCAGCAGCTTAGCAACTTACGAGCAGTACTTC. Residues: CASSLATYEQYF. The full variable domain, its missing parts supplied by reference TRBV7-2 and TRBJ2-7, is GAGVSQSPSNKVTEKGKDVELRCDPISGHTALYWYRQSLGQGLEFLIYFQGNSAPDKSGLPSDRFSAERTGGSVSTLTIQRTQQEDSAVYLCASSLATYEQYFGPGTRLTVT.

As for this clone: Other DNA sequences in the sample encode the same CDR3. The chain employs TRBV7-3 and TRBJ1-1; perhaps TRBD1 as D (5 bases). Germline values: CDR1 SGHTA, CDR2 FQGTGA. The CDR3 totals 14 residues. V lost 3 bases and J lost 0, with 8 bases in between. The chain's CDR3 is CASSLGGMNTEAFF. The CDR3 DNA sequence: TGTGCCAGCAGCTTGGGGGGGATGAACACTGAAGCTTTCTTT. Drawing the rest from reference TRBV7-3 and TRBJ1-1, the complete variable domain is GAGVSQTPSNKVTEKGKYVELRCDPISGHTALYWYRQSLGQGPEFLIYFQGTGAADDSGLPNDRFFAVRPEGSVSTLKIQRTERGDSAVYLCASSLGGMNTEAFFGQGTRLTVV.

The chain recombines TRBV4-1 with TRBJ2-1; 8 bases are shared with TRBD2. Germline V gives CDR1 MGHRA, CDR2 YSYEKL. The CDR3 runs 13 residues. The V and J ends lost 8 bases and 10 bases, in that order; junction bases with no gene match: 10. CDR3 sequence (DNA): TGCGCCAGCGGTCAAGCGGGAGTGTCAGAGCAGTTCTTC. This encodes CASGQAGVSEQFF.

A remark on this clone: This sample includes further DNA sequences coding for the same CDR3. The chain links TRBV6-2 or TRBV6-3 to TRBJ2-3; no clear D. V gave up 5 bases and J gave up 2 bases, with 2 bases separating them. Germline V CDR1 and CDR2: MNHEY, SVGEGT. CDR3 length: 11 amino acids. The CDR3 spells CASSNTDTQYF. The CDR3 DNA reads TGTGCCAGCAGTAACACAGATACGCAGTATTTT.

This clone was recorded once. The chain joins TRBV7-8 to TRBJ2-7, with a possible D match to TRBD1 (6 bases). CDR3 length equals 15 residues. CDR1 and CDR2 from the germline V gene are SGHVS and FQNEAQ. Trimming pared 5 bases from V and 3 bases from J, leaving 17 bases between. DNA of the CDR3: TGTGCCAGCAGCACCGCCGTGGGGGCTTTCTACGAGCAGTACTTC. Translation: CASSTAVGAFYEQYF. The full variable domain, completed using reference TRBV7-8 and TRBJ2-7, is GAGVSQSPRYKVAKRGQDVALRCDPISGHVSLFWYQQALGQGPEFLTYFQNEAQLDKSGLPSDRFFAERPEGSVSTLKIQRTQQEDSAVYLCASSTAVGAFYEQYFGPGTRLTVT.

The chain couples TRBV11-2 to TRBJ2-7, with 11 bases that match TRBD2. The CDR3 runs to 15 residues. The germline V gene encodes CDR1 SGHAT and CDR2 FQNNGV. Germline trimming cut 5 bases from V and 3 bases from J; bases unmatched to any gene: 6. The CDR3 coding sequence is TGTGCCAGCAGCGGTAGCGGGAGGGAAAACTACGAGCAGTACTTC. Translated, it gives CASSGSGRENYEQYF.

The chain has TRBV5-1 and TRBJ1-6; 10 bases match TRBD1. This CDR3 has 16 residues. The J segment lost 6 bases and the V segment lost 0 bases, leaving 3 bases of the junction unmatched. Germline loops: CDR1 SGHRS, CDR2 YFSETQ. The CDR3 nucleotides are TGCGCCAGCAGCTTGGGACAGGGGGCCTTTAATTCACCCCTCCACTTT. Its translation: CASSLGQGAFNSPLHF.

This chain joins TRBV5-6 and TRBJ2-5, with unresolved D. Per germline, CDR1 SGHDT and CDR2 YYEEEE. V lost 0 bases to trimming and J lost 0 bases, with 9 bases between them. The CDR3 extends over 15 amino acids. The CDR3 is CASSLEGMYQETQYF. The DNA of the CDR3 is TGTGCCAGCAGCTTGGAAGGGATGTACCAAGAGACCCAGTACTTC.

The rearrangement links TRBV19 to TRBJ1-1; TRBD1 matches 7 bases. This CDR3 is 13 amino acids long. The J segment lost 2 bases and the V segment lost 6 bases, leaving 3 bases of the junction unmatched. Germline loops: CDR1 LNHDA, CDR2 SQIVND (reference sequence). This CDR3 reads CASSRQGNTEAFF. The CDR3 region has the DNA TGTGCCAGTAGCCGACAGGGAAACACTGAAGCTTTCTTT.

The count of this clone is one. The genes are TRBV7-9 and TRBJ1-2, with a tentative D call TRBD1 (6 bases). V lost 5 bases to trimming and J lost 6 bases, with 16 bases between them. There are 14 residues in the CDR3. CDR1 SEHNR and CDR2 FQNEAQ come from the germline V gene (reference sequence). The CDR3: CASSRTGSGDGYTF. DNA of the CDR3: TGTGCCAGCAGCCGTACAGGGTCTGGGGATGGCTACACCTTC.

The V call is TRBV9, the J call TRBJ1-5; 8 bases are a match to TRBD1. Trimming took 0 bases from V and 5 from J; bases not matched to a gene: 1. Germline V gene lookup returns CDR1 SGDLS and CDR2 YYNGEE. The CDR3 runs to 14 residues. DNA for the CDR3: TGTGCCAGCAGCGTAGGACAGGGGTATCAGCCCCAGCATTTT. As protein: CASSVGQGYQPQHF.

This sequence joins TRBV7-2 and TRBJ1-2, with TRBD1 as a possible D gene (5 bases). The CDR3 runs 14 residues. The V end lost 0 bases, the J end lost 4 bases, and 9 bases lay between the germline ends. Germline-derived CDR1 and CDR2 are SGHTA and FQGNSA. The CDR3 DNA reads as TGTGCCAGCAGCTTAGCGACAGTTAGCTATGGCTACACCTTC. Translation: CASSLATVSYGYTF.

The chain employs TRBV24-1 and TRBJ2-5, with a tentative D call TRBD1 (6 bases). The CDR3 covers 14 residues. V lost 5 bases, J lost 1 base, and 10 bases lay in between. CDR1 is KGHDR, CDR2 SFDVKD, per germline. The CDR3 DNA is TGTGCCACCAGTGCCGGACAGAGCCAAGAGACCCAGTACTTC. This gives the protein CATSAGQSQETQYF.

J is TRBJ1-2 and V is TRBV6-5, with 7 nucleotides matching TRBD1. The length of the CDR3 is 15 residues. Germline lookup yields CDR1 MNHEY and CDR2 SVGAGI. With 0 bases clipped from V and 8 bases from J, the junction kept 9 bases outside the gene matches. DNA for the CDR3: TGTGCCAGCAGTTACTCCAGAACAGGGGTTCGGGGCTACACCTTC. Protein: CASSYSRTGVRGYTF.